The clone carrying this TCR beta chain is labeled as medium-sized. This sample's treatment: randomized to nivolumab then ipilimumab (arm A) or the reverse (arm B). Patients had received no earlier DNA-damaging chemotherapy. Germline V CDR1 and CDR2: SGHNT, YYREEE (reference sequence). V lost 1 base to trimming and J lost 6 bases; unmatched junction nucleotides: 6. This CDR3 comprises 15 residues. The table came from immunoSEQ multiplex PCR; TCRdb's copy has only in-frame clones and leaves some out. This table has fewer than 25,000 clones, around 80% appearing once. This specimen comes from a study of sequential checkpoint blockade in melanoma. Overall study context: Randomization was 1:1 between first-line nivolumab→ipilimumab and ipilimumab→nivolumab.

The source is a human donor with melanoma. Specimen: CD8+ T cells sorted from blood (inferred from file names), collected from a patient given nivolumab and ipilimumab in sequence. The J gene is TRBJ2-7, the V gene TRBV5-4; 11 bases line up with TRBD1. The CDR3 nucleotides are TGTGCCAGCAGCTTGATGGGGACAGGGGGTTCCGAGCAGTACTTC. Amino acid sequence: CASSLMGTGGSEQYF.